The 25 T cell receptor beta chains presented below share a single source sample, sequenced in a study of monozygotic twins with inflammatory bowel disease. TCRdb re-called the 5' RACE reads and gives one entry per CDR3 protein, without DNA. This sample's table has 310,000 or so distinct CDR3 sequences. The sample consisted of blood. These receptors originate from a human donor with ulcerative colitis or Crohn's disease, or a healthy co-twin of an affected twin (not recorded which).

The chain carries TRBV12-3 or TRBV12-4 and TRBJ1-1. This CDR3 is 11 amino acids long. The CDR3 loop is CASSPKVEAFF.

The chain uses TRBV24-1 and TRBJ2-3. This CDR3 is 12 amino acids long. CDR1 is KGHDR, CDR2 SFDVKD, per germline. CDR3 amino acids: CATSDTVDTQYF.

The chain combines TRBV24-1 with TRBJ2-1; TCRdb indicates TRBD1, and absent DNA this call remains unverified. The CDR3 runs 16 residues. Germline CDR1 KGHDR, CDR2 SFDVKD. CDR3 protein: CATSDRTESSYNEQFF.

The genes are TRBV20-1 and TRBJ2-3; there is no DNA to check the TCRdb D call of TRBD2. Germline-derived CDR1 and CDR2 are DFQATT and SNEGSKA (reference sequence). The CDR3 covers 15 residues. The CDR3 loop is CSARLAGAFTDTQYF.

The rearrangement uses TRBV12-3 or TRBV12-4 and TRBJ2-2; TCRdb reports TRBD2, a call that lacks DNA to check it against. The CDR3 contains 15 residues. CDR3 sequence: CASRPSGRSTGELFF.

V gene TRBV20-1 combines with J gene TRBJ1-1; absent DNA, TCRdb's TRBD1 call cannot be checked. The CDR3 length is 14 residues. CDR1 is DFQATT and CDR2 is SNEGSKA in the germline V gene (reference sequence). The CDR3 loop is CSARDPGANTEAFF.

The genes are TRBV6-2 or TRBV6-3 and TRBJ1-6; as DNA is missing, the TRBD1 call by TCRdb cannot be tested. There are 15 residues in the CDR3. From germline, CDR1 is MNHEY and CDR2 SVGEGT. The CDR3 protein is CASRLGQGANSPLHF.

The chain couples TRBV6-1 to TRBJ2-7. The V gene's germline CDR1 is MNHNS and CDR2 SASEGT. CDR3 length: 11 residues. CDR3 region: CASSELVGQYF.

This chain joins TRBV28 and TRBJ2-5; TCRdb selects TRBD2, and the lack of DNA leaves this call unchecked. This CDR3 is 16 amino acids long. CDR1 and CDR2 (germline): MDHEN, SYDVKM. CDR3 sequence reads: CASSLSRSGRGQTQYF.

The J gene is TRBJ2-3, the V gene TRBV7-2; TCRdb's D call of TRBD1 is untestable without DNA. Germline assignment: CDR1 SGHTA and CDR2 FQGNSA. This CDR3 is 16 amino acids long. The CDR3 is CASSLFLESQGGTQYF.

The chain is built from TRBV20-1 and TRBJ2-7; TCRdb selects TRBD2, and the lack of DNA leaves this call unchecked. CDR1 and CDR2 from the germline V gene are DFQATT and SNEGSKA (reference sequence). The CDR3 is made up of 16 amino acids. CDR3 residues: CSALKAGLAEGHEQYF.

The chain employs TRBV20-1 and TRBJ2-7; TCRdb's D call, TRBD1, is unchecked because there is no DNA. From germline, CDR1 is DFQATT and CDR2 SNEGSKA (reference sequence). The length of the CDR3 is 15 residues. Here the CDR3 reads CSARDPRRAPYEQYF.

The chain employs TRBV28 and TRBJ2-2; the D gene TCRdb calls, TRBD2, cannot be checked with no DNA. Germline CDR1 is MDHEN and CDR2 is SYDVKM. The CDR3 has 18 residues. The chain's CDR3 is CASSLMPTWGPSAGELFF.

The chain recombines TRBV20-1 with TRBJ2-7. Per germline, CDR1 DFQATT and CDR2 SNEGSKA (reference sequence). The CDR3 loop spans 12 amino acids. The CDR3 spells CPTGGAFYEQYF.

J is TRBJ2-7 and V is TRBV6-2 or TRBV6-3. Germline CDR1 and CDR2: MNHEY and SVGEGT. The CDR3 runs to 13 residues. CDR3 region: CASSYSKLYEQYF.

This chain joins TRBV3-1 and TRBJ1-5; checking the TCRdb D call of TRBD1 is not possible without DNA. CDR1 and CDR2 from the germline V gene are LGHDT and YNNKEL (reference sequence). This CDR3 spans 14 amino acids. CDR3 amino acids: CASSQVPGWQPQHF. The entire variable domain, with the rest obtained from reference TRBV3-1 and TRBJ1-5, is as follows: DTAVSQTPKYLVTQMGNDKSIKCEQNLGHDTMYWYKQDSKKFLKIMFSYNNKELIINETVPNRFSPKSPDKAHLNLHINSLELGDSAVYFCASSQVPGWQPQHFGDGTRLSIL.

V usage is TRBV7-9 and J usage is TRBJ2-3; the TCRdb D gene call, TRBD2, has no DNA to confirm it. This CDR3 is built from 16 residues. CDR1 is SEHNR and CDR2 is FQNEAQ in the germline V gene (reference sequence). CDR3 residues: CASSSGLAGVSDTQYF.

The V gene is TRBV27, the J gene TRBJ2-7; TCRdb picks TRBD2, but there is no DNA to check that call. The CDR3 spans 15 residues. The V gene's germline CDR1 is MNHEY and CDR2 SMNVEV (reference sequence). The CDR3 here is CASSLYPGLPYEQYF.

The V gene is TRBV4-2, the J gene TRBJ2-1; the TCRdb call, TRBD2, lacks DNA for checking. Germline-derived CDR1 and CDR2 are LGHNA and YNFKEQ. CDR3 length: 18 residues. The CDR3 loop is CASSQESSGRRSYNEQFF.

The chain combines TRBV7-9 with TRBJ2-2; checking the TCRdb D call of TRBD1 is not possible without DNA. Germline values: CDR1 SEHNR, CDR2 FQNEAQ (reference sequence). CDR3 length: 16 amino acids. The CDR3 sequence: CASSVGTDANTGELFF.

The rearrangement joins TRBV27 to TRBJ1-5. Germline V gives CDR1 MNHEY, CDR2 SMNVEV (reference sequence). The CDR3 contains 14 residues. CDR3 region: CANSYRDSGQPQHF.

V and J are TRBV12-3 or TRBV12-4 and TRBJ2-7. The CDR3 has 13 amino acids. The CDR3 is CASSPLHSYEQYF.

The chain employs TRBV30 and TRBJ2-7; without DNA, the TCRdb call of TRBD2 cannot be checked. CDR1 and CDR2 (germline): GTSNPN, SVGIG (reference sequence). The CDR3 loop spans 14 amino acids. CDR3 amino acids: CAWKGGRGFGEQYF.

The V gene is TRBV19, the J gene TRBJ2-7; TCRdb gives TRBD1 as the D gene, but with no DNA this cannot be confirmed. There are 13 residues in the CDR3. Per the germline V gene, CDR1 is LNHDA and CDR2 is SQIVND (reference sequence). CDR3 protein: CASSIAGGYEQYF.

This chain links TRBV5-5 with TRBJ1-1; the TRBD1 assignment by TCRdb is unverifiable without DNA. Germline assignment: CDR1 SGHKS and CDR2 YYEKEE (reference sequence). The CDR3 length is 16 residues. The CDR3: CASSLDPQGGNTEAFF.